The clone carrying this T cell receptor beta chain appeared a few times. The antigen remains unidentified. The sample holds other DNA sequences that translate to the same CDR3. Repertoires were generated with immunoSEQ multiplex PCR, while TCRdb's copy carries only in-frame clones and drops some. There are approximately 2,300,000 clones in the sample; under 95% occur only once, and 0.37% lies in the top ten. This CDR3 is 12 amino acids long. V lost 0 bases and J lost 4, with 3 bases in between. Germline values: CDR1 KGHSH, CDR2 LQKENI. The data are from a study of shared clonotypes between healthy human individuals. Overall study: Each donor's CD8 memory used one plate, CD8 naive two, each CD4 subset three.

Findings and limits, study-wide: The generation probabilities recorded for non-shared clonotypes fell below those of clonotypes shared by all four donors. Naive subsets tended to show greater estimated richness than memory subsets.

The chain has TRBV18 and TRBJ2-5; D gene uncertain. This receptor was identified in a man between 18 and 35 years old in good health. Some clones in this sample may be carry-over from other donors' samples. Sequencing was performed on naive CD4+ T cells from PBMCs. Stated subset: CD45RA+ positively selected. The CDR3 DNA follows: TGTGCCAGCTCACCACCGGCAGAGACCCAGTACTTC. Its translation is CASSPPAETQYF.